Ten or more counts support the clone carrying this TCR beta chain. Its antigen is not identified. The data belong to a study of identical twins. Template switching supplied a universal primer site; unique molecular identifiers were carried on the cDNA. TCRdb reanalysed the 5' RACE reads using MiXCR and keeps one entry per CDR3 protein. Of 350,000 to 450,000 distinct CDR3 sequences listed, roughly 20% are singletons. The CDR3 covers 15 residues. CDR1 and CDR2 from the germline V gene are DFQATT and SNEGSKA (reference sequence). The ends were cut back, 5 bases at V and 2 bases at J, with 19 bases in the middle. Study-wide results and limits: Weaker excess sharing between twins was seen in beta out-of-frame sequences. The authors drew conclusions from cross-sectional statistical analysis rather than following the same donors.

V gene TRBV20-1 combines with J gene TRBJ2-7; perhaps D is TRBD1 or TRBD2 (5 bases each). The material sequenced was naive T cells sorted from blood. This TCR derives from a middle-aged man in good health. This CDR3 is CSAPRGVAPTYEQYF. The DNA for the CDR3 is TGCAGTGCTCCCCGAGGGGTAGCTCCCACCTACGAGCAGTACTTC.